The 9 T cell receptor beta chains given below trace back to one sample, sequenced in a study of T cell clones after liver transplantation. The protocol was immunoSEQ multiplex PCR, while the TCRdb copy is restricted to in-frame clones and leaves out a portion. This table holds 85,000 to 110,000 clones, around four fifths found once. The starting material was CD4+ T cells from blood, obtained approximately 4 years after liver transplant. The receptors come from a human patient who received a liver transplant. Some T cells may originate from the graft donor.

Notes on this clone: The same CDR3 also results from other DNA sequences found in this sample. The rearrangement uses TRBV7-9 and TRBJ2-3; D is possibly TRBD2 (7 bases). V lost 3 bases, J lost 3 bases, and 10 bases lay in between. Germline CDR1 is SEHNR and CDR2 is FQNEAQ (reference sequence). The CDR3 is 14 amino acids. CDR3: CASSLAGATDTQYF. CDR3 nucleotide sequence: TGTGCCAGCAGCTTGGCGGGGGCGACAGATACGCAGTATTTT.

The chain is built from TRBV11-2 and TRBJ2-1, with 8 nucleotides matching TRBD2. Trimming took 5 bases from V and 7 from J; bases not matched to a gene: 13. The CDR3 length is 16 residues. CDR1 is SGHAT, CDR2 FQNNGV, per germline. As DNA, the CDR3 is TGTGCCAGCAGCCTCACTCCGGGACTAGGGGGAAATGAGCAGTTCTTC. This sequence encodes CASSLTPGLGGNEQFF.

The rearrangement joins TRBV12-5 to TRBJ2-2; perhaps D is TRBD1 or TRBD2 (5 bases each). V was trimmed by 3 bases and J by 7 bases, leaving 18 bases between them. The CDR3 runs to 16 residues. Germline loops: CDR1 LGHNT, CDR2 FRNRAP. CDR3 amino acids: CASGLDPRVASGELFF. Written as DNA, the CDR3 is TGTGCTAGTGGTTTAGACCCCAGGGTAGCGAGCGGGGAGCTGTTTTTT.

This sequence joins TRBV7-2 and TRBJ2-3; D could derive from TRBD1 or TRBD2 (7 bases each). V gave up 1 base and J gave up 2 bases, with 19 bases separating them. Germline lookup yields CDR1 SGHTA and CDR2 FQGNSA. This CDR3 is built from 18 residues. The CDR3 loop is CASSLDGAGRGHTDTQYF. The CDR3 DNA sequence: TGTGCCAGCAGCTTAGATGGGGCAGGGAGGGGGCACACAGATACGCAGTATTTT.

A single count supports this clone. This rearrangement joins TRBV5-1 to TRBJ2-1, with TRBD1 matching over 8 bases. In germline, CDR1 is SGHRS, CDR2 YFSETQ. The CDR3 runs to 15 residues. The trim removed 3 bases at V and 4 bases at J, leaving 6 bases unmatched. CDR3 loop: CASSSGQGSYNEQFF. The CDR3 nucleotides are TGCGCCAGCAGCTCCGGACAGGGATCGTACAATGAGCAGTTCTTC.

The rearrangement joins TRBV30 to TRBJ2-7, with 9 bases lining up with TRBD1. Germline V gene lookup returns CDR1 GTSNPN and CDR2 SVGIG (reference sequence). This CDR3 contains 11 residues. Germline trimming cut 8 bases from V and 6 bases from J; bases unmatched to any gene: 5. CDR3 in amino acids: CAGTGKGEQYF. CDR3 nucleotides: TGTGCCGGGACAGGGAAGGGCGAGCAGTACTTC.

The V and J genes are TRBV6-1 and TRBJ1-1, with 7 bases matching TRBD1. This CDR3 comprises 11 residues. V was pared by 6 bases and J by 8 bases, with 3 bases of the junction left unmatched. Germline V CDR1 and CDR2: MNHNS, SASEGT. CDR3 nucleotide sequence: TGTGCCAGCAGGGGGACAGTAGAAGCTTTCTTT. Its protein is CASRGTVEAFF.

CDR3 in DNA: TGTGCCATCAGTGAGAACAAAAACTTCGACAGCAATAATCAGCCCCAGCATTTT. It translates to CAISENKNFDSNNQPQHF. The rearrangement links TRBV10-3 to TRBJ1-5, with D possibly being TRBD1 (5 bases). V shed 2 bases and J shed 4 bases, with 21 bases lying between them. The CDR3 contains 18 residues. Germline CDR1 is ENHRY and CDR2 is SYGVKD.

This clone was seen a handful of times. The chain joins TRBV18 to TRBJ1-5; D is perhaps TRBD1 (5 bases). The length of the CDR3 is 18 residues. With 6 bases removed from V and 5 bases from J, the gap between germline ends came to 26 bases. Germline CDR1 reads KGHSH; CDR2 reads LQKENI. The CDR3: CASSGILDKSTRDQPQHF. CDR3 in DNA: TGTGCCAGCTCCGGTATTTTGGACAAATCAACACGGGATCAGCCCCAGCATTTT.